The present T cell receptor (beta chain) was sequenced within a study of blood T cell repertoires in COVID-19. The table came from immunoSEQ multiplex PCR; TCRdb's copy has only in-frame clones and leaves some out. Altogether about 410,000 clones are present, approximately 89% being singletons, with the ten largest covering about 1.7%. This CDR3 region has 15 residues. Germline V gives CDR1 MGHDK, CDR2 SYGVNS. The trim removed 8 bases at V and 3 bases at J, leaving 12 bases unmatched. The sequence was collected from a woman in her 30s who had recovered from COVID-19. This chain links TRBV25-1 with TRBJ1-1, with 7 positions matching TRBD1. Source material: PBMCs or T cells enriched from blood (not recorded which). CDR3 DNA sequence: TGTGCCAGCCGGGTACAGGGGTCGGGAGACACTGAAGCTTTCTTT. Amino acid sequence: CASRVQGSGDTEAFF.